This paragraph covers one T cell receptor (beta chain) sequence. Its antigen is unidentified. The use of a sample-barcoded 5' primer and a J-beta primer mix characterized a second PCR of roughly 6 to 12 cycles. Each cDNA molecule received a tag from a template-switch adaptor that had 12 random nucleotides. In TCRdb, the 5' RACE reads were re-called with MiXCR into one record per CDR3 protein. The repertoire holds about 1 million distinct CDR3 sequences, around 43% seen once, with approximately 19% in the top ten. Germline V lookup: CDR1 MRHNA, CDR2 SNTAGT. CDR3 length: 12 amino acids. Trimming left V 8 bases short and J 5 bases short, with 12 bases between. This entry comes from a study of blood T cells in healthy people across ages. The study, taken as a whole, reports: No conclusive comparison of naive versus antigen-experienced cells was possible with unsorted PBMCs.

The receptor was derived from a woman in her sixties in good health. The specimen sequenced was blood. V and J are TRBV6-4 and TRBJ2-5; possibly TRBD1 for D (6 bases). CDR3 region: CASPTGRETQYF. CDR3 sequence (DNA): TGTGCCAGCCCGACAGGCCGGGAGACCCAGTACTTC.